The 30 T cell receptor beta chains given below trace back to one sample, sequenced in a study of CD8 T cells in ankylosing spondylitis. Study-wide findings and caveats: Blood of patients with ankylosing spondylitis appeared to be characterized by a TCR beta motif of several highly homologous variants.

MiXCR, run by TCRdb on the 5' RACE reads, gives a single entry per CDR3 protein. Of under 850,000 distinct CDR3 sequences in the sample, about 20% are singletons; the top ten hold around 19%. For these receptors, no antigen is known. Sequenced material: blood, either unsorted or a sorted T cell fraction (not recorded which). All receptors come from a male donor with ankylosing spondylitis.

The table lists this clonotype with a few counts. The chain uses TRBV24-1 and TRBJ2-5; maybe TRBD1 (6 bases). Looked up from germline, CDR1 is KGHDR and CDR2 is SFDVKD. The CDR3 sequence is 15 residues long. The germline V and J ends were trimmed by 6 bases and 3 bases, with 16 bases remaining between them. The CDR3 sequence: CATSIGRGWEETQYF. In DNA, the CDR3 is TGTGCCACCAGTATTGGCAGGGGATGGGAAGAGACCCAGTACTTC.

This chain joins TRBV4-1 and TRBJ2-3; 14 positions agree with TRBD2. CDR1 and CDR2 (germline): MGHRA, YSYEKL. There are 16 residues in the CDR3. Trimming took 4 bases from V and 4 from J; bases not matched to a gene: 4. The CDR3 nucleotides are TGCGCCAGCAGCCTGAGACTAGCGGGGGGGGCAGATACGCAGTATTTT. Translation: CASSLRLAGGADTQYF.

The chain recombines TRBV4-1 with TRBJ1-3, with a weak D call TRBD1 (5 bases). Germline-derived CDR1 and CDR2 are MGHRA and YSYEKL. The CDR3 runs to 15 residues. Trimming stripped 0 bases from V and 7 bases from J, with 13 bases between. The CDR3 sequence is CASSQDHGGMNTIYF. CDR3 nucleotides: TGCGCCAGCAGCCAAGATCACGGGGGAATGAACACCATATATTTT.

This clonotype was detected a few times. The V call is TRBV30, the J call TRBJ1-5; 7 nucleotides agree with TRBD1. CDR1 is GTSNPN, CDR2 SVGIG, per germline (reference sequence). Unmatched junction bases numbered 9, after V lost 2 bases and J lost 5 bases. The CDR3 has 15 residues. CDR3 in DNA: TGTGCCTGGAGTTCAGGGGGGGCTATGCATCAGCCCCAGCATTTT. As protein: CAWSSGGAMHQPQHF.

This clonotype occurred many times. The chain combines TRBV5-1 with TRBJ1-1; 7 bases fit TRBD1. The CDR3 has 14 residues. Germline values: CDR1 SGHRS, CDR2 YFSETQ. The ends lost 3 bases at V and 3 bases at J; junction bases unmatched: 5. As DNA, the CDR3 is TGCGCCAGCAGCTCGCAGGGGGGGTACACTGAAGCTTTCTTT. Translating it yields CASSSQGGYTEAFF.

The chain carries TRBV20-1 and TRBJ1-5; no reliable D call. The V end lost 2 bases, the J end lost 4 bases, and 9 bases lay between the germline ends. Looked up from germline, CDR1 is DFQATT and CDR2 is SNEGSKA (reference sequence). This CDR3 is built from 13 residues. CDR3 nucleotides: TGCAGTGCTAGATTTATCCCAAATCAGCCCCAGCATTTT. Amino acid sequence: CSARFIPNQPQHF.

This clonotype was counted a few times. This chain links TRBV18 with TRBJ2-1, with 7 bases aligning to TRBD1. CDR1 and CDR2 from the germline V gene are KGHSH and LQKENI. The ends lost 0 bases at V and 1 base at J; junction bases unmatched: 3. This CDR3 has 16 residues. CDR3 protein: CASSPPGRGSYNEQFF. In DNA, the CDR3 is TGTGCCAGCTCACCACCTGGCAGGGGGTCCTACAATGAGCAGTTCTTC. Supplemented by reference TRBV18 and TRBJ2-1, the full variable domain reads NAGVMQNPRHLVRRRGQEARLRCSPMKGHSHVYWYRQLPEEGLKFMVYLQKENIIDESGMPKERFSAEFPKEGPSILRIQQVVRGDSAAYFCASSPPGRGSYNEQFFGPGTRLTVL.

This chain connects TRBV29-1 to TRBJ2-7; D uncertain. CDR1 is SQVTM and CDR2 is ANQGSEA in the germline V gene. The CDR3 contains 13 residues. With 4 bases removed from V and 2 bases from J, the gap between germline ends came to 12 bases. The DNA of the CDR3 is TGCAGCGTTGTAATGGCAGAAGCCTACGAGCAGTACTTC. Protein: CSVVMAEAYEQYF.

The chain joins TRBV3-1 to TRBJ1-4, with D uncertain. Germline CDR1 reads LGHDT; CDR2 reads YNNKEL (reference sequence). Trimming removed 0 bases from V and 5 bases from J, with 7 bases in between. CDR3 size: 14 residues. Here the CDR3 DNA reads TGTGCCAGCAGCCAAGATGGTGTAAATGAAAAACTGTTTTTT. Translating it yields CASSQDGVNEKLFF.

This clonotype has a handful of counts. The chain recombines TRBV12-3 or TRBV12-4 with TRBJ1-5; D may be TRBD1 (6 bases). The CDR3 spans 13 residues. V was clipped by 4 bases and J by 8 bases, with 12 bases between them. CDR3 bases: TGTGCCAGCAGTTACAGGGTCCAAGAGCCCCAGCATTTT. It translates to CASSYRVQEPQHF.

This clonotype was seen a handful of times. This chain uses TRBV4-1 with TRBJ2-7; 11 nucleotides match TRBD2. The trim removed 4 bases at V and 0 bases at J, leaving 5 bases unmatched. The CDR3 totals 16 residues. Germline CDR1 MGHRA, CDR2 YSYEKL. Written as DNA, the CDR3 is TGCGCCAGCAGCCCACTGACTAGCGGGGACTCCTACGAGCAGTACTTC. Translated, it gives CASSPLTSGDSYEQYF.

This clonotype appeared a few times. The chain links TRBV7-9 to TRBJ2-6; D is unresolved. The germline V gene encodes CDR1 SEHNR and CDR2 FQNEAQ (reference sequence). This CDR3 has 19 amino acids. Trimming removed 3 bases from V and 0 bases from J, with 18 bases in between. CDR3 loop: CASSLTEFDAFSGANVLTF. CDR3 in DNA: TGTGCCAGCAGCTTGACCGAATTCGACGCCTTCTCTGGGGCCAACGTCCTGACTTTC.

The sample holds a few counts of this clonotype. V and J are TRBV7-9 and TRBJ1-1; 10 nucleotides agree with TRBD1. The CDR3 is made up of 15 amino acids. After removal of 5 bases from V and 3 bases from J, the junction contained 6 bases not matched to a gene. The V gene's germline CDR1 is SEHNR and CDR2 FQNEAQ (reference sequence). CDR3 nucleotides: TGTGCCAGCAGCCCATCGGACAGGGGGTACACTGAAGCTTTCTTT. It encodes CASSPSDRGYTEAFF.

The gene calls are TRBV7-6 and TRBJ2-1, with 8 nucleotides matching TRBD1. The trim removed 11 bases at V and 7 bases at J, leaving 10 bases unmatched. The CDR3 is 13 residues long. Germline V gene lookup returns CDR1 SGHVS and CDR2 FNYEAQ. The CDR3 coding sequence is TGTGCCGTCGAAAGAGACAGGGGAAATGAGCAGTTCTTC. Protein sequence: CAVERDRGNEQFF.

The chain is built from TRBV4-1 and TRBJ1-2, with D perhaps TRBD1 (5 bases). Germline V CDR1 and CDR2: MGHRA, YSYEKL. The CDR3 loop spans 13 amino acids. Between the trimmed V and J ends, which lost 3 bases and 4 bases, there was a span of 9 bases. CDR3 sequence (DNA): TGCGCCAGCAGCCAGGTCGGGGGCTATGGCTACACCTTC. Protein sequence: CASSQVGGYGYTF.

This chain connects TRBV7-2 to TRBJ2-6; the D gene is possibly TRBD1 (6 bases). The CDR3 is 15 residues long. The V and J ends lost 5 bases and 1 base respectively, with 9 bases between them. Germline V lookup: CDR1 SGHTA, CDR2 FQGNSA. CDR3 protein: CASSRQVSGANVLTF. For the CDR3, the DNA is TGTGCCAGCAGCCGACAGGTTTCTGGGGCCAACGTCCTGACTTTC. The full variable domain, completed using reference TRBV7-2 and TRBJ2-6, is GAGVSQSPSNKVTEKGKDVELRCDPISGHTALYWYRQSLGQGLEFLIYFQGNSAPDKSGLPSDRFSAERTGGSVSTLTIQRTQQEDSAVYLCASSRQVSGANVLTFGAGSRLTVL.

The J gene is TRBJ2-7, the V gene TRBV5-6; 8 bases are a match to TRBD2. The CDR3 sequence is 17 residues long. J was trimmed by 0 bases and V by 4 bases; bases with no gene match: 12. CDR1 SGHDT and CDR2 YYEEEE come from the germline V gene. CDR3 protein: CASSPGGAGFISYEQYF. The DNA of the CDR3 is TGTGCCAGCAGCCCCGGGGGGGCAGGATTTATCTCCTACGAGCAGTACTTC.

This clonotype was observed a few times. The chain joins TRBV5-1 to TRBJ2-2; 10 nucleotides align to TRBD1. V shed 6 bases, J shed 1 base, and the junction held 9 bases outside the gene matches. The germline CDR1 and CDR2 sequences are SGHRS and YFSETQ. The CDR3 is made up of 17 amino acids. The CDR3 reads CASMAGTGVRNTGELFF. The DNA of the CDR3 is TGCGCCAGCATGGCCGGGACAGGGGTTCGGAACACCGGGGAGCTGTTTTTT.

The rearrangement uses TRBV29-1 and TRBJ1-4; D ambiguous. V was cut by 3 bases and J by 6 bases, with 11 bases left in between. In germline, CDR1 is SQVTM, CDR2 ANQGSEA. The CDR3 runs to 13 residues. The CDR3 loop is CSVEASIDEKLFF. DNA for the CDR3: TGCAGCGTTGAGGCGTCGATTGATGAAAAACTGTTTTTT.

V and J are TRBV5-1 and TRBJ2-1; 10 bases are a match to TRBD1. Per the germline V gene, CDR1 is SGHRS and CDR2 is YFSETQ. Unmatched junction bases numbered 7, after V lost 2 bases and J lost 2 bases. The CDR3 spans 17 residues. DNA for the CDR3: TGCGCCAGCAGCTTTGGTAGGACAGGGGGAACCTACAATGAGCAGTTCTTC. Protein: CASSFGRTGGTYNEQFF.

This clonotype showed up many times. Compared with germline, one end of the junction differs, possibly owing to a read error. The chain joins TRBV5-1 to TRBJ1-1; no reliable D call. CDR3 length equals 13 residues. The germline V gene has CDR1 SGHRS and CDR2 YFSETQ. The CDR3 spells CASSLQTNTEAFF. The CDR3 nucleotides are TGTGCCAGCAGCCTCCAGACAAACACTGAAGCTTTCTTT.

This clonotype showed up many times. CDR3 bases: TGCGCCAGCAGCCAAGATACGACAGGGCCGTACGAGCAGTACTTC. This gives the protein CASSQDTTGPYEQYF. The gene calls are TRBV4-3 and TRBJ2-7, with 7 bases fitting TRBD1. CDR1 and CDR2 from the germline V gene are LGHNA and YSLEER. The CDR3 loop spans 15 amino acids. Unmatched junction bases numbered 6, after V lost 0 bases and J lost 4 bases.

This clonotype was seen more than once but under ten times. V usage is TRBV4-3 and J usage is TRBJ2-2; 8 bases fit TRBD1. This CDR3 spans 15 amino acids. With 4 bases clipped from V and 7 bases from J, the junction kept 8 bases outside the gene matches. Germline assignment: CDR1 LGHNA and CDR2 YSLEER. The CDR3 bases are TGCGCCAGCAGCCGTGACAGGGGACTTAACGGGGAGCTGTTTTTT. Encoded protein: CASSRDRGLNGELFF.

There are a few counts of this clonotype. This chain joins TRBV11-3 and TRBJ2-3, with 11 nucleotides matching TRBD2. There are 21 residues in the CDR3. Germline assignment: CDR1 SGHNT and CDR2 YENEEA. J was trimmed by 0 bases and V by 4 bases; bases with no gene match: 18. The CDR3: CASSSPLAGVLPGSSTDTQYF. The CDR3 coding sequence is TGTGCCAGCAGCTCCCCACTAGCGGGAGTTCTCCCGGGTTCTAGCACAGATACGCAGTATTTT. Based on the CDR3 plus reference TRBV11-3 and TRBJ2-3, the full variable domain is EAGVVQSPRYKIIEKKQPVAFWCNPISGHNTLYWYLQNLGQGPELLIRYENEEAVDDSQLPKDRFSAERLKGVDSTLKIQPAELGDSAVYLCASSSPLAGVLPGSSTDTQYFGPGTRLTVL.

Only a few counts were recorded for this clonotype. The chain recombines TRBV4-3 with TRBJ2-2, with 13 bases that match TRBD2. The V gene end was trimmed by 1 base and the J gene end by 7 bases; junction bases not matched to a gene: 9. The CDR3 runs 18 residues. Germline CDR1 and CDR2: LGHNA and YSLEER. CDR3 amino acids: CASSQVSTSGRAGGELFF. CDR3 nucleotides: TGCGCCAGCAGCCAAGTCTCAACTAGCGGGAGGGCCGGCGGGGAGCTGTTTTTT.

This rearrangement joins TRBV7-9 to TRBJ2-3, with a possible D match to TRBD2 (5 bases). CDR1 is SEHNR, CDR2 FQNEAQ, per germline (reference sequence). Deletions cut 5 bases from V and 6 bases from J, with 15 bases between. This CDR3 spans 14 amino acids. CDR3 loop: CASSQRRNLDTQYF. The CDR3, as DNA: TGTGCCAGCAGCCAGCGGCGCAACCTGGATACGCAGTATTTT.

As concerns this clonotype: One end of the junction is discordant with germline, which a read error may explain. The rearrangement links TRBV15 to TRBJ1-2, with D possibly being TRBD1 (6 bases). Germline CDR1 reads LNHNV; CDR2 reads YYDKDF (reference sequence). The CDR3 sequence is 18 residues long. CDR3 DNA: TGTGCCACCAGCAGTGGGGCGACAGGAATAACAGCTAACTATGGTTACACCTTC. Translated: CATSSGATGITANYGYTF.

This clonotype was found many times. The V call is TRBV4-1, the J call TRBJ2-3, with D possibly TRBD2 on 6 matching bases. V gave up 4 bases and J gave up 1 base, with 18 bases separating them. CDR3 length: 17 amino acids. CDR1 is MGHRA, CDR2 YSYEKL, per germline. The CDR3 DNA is TGCGCCAGCAGCCGGTCCGCTCAAGCGGGTCGCACAGATACGCAGTATTTT. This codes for CASSRSAQAGRTDTQYF.

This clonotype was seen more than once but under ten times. This CDR3 reads CASSQDRGLGETQYF. The CDR3 DNA reads as TGCGCCAGCAGCCAGGACAGGGGGCTGGGAGAGACCCAGTACTTC. V gene TRBV4-1 combines with J gene TRBJ2-5; 11 bases line up with TRBD1. V shed 3 bases, J shed 4 bases, and the junction held 4 bases outside the gene matches. CDR3 length equals 15 residues. The germline CDR1 and CDR2 sequences are MGHRA and YSYEKL.

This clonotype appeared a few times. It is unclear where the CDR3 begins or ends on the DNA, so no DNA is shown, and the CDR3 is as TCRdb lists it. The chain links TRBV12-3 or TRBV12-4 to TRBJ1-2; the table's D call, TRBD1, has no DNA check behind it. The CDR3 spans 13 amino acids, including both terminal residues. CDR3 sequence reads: CASSFGPGYGYTF.